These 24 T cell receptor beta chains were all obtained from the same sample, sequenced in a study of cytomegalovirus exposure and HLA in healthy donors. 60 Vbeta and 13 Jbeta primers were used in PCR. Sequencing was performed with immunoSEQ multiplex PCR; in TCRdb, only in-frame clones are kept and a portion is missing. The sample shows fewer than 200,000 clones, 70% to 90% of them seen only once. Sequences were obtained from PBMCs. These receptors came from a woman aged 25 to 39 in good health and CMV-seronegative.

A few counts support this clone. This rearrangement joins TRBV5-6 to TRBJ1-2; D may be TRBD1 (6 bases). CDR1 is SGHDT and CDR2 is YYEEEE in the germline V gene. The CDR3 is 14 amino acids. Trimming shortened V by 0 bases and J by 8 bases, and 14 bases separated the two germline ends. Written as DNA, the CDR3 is TGTGCCAGCAGCTTGGCCGGGGGGCTGGGGGGCTACACCTTC. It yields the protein CASSLAGGLGGYTF.

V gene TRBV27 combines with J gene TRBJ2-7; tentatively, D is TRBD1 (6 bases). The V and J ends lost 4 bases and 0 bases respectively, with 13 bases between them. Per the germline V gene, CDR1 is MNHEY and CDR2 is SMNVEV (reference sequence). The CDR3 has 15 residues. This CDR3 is CASSWDIRRSYEQYF. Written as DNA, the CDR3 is TGTGCCAGCAGTTGGGACATCCGGCGCTCCTACGAGCAGTACTTC.

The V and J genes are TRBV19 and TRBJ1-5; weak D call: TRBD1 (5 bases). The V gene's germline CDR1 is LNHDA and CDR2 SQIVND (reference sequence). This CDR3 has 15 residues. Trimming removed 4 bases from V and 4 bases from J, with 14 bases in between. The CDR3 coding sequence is TGTGCCAGTAGTAAAGAAAGGGGATGGAATCAGCCCCAGCATTTT. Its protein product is CASSKERGWNQPQHF.

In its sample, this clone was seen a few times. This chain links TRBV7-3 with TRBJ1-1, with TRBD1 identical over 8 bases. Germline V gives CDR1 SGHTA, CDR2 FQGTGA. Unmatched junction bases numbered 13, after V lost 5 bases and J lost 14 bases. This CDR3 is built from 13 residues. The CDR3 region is CASSQQSGGPSFF. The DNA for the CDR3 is TGTGCCAGCAGCCAACAGTCAGGGGGCCCTTCCTTCTTT.

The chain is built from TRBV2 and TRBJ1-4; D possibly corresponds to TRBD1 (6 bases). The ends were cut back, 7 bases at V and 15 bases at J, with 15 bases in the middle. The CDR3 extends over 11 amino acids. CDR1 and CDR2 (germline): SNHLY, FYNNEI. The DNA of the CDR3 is TGTGCCAGCACCGGGACATCCTATTTGTTTTTT. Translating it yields CASTGTSYLFF.

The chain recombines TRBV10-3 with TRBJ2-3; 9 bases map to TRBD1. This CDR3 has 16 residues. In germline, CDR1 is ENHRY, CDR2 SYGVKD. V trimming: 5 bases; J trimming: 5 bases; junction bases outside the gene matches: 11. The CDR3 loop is CAISRTGDPMGDTQYF. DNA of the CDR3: TGTGCCATCAGTAGGACAGGGGACCCAATGGGAGATACGCAGTATTTT.

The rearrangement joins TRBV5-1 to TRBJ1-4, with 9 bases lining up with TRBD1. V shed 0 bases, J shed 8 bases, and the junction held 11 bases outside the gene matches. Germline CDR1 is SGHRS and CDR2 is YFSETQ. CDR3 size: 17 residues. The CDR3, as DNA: TGCGCCAGCAGCTTGGTAAACGTGGACAGGGGAAACGAAAAACTGTTTTTT. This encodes CASSLVNVDRGNEKLFF.

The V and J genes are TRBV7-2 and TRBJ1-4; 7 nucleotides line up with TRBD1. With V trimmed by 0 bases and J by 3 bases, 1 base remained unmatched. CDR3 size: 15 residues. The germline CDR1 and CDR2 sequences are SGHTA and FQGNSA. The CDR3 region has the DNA TGTGCCAGCAGCTTAGCGGGACAGCCTAATGAAAAACTGTTTTTT. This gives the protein CASSLAGQPNEKLFF.

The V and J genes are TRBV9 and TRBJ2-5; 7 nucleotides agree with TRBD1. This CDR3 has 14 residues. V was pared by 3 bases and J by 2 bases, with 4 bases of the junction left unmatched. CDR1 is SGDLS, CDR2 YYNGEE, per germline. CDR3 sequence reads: CASSASQGQETQYF. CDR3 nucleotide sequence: TGTGCCAGCAGCGCTTCACAGGGGCAAGAGACCCAGTACTTC.

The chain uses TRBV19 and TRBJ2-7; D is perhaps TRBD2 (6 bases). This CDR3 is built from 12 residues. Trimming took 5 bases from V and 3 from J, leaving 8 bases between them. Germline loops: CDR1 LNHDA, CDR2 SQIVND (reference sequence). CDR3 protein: CASSDGGYEQYF. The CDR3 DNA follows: TGTGCCAGTAGTGACGGGGGCTACGAGCAGTACTTC.

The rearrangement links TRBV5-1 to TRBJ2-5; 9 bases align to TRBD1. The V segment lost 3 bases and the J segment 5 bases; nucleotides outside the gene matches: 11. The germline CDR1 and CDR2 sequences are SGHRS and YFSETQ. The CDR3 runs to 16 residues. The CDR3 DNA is TGCGCCAGCAGCTCCACGGACAGGGGAGAAGGGGAGACCCAGTACTTC. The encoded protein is CASSSTDRGEGETQYF.

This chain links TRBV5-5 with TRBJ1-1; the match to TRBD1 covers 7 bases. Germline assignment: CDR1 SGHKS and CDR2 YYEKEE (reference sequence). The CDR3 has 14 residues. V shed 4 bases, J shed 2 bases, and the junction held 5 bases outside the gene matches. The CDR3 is CASSNRQGNTEAFF. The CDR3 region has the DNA TGTGCCAGCAGCAACCGACAGGGCAACACTGAAGCTTTCTTT.

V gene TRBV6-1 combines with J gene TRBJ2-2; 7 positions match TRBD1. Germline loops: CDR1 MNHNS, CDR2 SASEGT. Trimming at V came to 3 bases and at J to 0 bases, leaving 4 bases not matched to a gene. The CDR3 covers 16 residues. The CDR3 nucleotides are TGTGCCAGCAGTGATTACGGGACAGCGAACACCGGGGAGCTGTTTTTT. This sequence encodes CASSDYGTANTGELFF.

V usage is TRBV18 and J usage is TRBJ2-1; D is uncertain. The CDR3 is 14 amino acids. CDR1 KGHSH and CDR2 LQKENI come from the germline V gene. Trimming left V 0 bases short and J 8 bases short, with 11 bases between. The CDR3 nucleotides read TGTGCCAGCTCACCACCTCTCGCCTCGGATGAGCAGTTCTTC. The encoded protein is CASSPPLASDEQFF. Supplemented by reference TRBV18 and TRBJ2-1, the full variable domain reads NAGVMQNPRHLVRRRGQEARLRCSPMKGHSHVYWYRQLPEEGLKFMVYLQKENIIDESGMPKERFSAEFPKEGPSILRIQQVVRGDSAAYFCASSPPLASDEQFFGPGTRLTVL.

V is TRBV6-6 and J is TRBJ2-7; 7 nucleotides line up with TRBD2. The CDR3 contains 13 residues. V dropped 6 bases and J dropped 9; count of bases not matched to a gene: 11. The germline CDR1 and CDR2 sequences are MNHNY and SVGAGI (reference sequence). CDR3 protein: CASSPGTRERQYF. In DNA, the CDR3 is TGTGCCAGCAGCCCCGGGACGCGGGAGAGGCAGTACTTC.

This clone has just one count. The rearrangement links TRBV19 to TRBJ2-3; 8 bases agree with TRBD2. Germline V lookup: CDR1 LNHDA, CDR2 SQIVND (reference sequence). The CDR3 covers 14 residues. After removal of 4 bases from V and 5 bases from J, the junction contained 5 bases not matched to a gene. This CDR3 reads CASSKTSVVDTQYF. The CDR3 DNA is TGTGCCAGTAGTAAGACTAGCGTTGTAGATACGCAGTATTTT.

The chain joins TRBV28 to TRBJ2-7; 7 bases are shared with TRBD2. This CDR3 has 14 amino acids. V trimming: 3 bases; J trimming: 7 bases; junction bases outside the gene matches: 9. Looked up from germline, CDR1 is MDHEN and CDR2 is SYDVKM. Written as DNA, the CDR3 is TGTGCCAGCAGTTTCCCAGCGGGATCGGGGGAGCAGTACTTC. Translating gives CASSFPAGSGEQYF.

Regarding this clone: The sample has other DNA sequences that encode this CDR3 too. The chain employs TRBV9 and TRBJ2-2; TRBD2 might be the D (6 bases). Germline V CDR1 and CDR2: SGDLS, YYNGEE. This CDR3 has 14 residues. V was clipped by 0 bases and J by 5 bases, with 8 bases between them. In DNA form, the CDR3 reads TGTGCCAGCAGCGTAGGAGGAGGGACCGGGGAGCTGTTTTTT. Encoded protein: CASSVGGGTGELFF.

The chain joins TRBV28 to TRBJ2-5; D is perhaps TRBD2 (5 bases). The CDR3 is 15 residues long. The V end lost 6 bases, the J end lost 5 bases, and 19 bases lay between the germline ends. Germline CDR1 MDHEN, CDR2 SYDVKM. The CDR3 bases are TGTGCCAGCAGACCCCCCTTACTAGGCTGGGAGACCCAGTACTTC. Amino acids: CASRPPLLGWETQYF.

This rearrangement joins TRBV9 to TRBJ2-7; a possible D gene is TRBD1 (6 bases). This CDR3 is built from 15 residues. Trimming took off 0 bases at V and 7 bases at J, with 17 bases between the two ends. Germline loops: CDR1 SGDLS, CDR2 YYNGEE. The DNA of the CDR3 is TGTGCCAGCAGCGTAGACAACAGGGCCTCGGGAGAGCAGTACTTC. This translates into CASSVDNRASGEQYF.

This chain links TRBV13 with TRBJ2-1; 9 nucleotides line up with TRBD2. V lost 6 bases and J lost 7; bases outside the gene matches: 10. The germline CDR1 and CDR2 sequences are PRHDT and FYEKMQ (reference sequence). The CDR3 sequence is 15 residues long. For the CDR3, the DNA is TGTGCCAGCAGGCGGATAGCGGGGGTGATAAATGAGCAGTTCTTC. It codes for CASRRIAGVINEQFF.

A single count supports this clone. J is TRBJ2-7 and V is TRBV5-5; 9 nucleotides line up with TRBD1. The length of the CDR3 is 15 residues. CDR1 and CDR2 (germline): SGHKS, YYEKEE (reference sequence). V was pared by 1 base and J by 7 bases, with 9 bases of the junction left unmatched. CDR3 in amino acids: CASSLLPTGGDEQYF. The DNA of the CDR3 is TGTGCCAGCAGCTTGTTGCCGACAGGGGGGGATGAGCAGTACTTC.

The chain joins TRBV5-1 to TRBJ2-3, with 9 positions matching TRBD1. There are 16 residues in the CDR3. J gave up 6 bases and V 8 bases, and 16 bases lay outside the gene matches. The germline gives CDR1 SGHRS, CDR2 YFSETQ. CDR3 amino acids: CASSNGGTGMRDTQYF. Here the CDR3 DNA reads TGCGCCAGTTCGAACGGTGGGACAGGGATGAGGGATACGCAGTATTTT.

CDR3 region: CASSPTSAGELFF. CDR3 DNA sequence: TGTGCCAGCAGTCCCACTAGCGCCGGGGAGCTGTTTTTT. The rearrangement joins TRBV7-7 to TRBJ2-2, with 7 positions matching TRBD2. V dropped 6 bases and J dropped 6; count of bases not matched to a gene: 4. This CDR3 has 13 amino acids. Per the germline V gene, CDR1 is SSHAT and CDR2 is FNYEAQ (reference sequence).